These T cell receptor beta chains were read from a single sample in a study of T cell clonotyping in hematopoietic cell transplantation. Measured with immunoSEQ multiplex PCR; TCRdb has only the in-frame clones, and not every one. The data show over 15,000 clones, about 80% seen once. This specimen was peripheral blood mononuclear cells, taken before stem cell transplant. The receptors were sampled from a man aged 60-69 years with acute myeloid leukemia. Some clones in this sample may be carry-over from other donors' samples. The conserved cysteine and the conserved F or W are not part of the CDR3 here. The order of the fields is V gene, CDR3 protein.

V: TRBV30; CDR3: ALTGQGGETQY
V: TRBV5-1; CDR3: ASSFNLNTEAF
V: TRBV6-5; CDR3: ASSHVNSGNTIY
V: TRBV5-8; CDR3: ASSWMGSRSGYT
V: TRBV10-1; CDR3: ASSERDRDRGEKLF
V: TRBV6-5; CDR3: ASSRRAGGNTEAF
V: TRBV7-8; CDR3: ASSLSSGTEAF
V: TRBV5-1; CDR3: ASSLAVTGGFTGELF
V: TRBV7-3; CDR3: ASSLDYGNTGELF
V: TRBV7-9; CDR3: ASSTRRGAGDYGYT
V: TRBV6-5; CDR3: ASNPQAGDTEAF
V: TRBV28; CDR3: AIRTSGRFHEQY
V: TRBV30; CDR3: AWTRGVTGELF
V: TRBV11-3; CDR3: ASSLLRENNSPLH
V: TRBV11-3; CDR3: ASSRQSVYEQY
V: TRBV10-3; CDR3: AISSLRSGYT
V: TRBV27; CDR3: ASSLLGTGELF
V: TRBV25-1; CDR3: ASSPSGSLHEQY
V: TRBV27; CDR3: ASAPGGGNTIY
V: TRBV14; CDR3: ASSQVVGVVNTEAF
V: TRBV5-1; CDR3: ASSSSAANTGELF
V: TRBV25-1; CDR3: ASSEMFGRYT
V: TRBV11-2; CDR3: ASSFRTFSSYEQY
V: TRBV19; CDR3: ASSIATGELF
V: TRBV29-1; CDR3: SVDPGGDYGYT
V: TRBV4-1; CDR3: ASSQEQDSSNRVEQY
V: TRBV30; CDR3: AWSPGGQETQY
V: TRBV19; CDR3: ASSIDREKLF
V: TRBV11-1; CDR3: ASSSGERGHPSYEQY
V: TRBV7-2; CDR3: ASSVEGEQF
V: TRBV2; CDR3: ASSERQGRQGYT
V: TRBV10-1; CDR3: ASSGEPGEDEAF
V: TRBV7-2; CDR3: ASSLASGGPPETQY
V: TRBV2; CDR3: ASSPMGGANTGELF
V: TRBV11-2; CDR3: ASSLASPGSGQY
V: TRBV19; CDR3: ASSIRRGDEKLF
V: TRBV5-5; CDR3: ASSRQGAKTGELF
V: TRBV9; CDR3: ASSAYTAGSGEQY
V: TRBV5-1; CDR3: ASSPGLAGFQETQY
V: TRBV29-1; CDR3: SVGQSSYEQY
V: TRBV11-3; CDR3: ASSFLSGANVLT
V: TRBV19; CDR3: ASSIKGHILGGNTQY
V: TRBV30; CDR3: AWSVPGALRGVQH
V: TRBV19; CDR3: ASSPLDRGLDGYT
V: TRBV5-8; CDR3: ASSLGTGGEAF
V: TRBV4-1; CDR3: ASSQGLAHQETQY
V: TRBV4-3; CDR3: ASSHGGTTDTQY
V: TRBV14; CDR3: ASTVTHGSPLH
V: TRBV2; CDR3: ASTPSGTNEKLF
V: TRBV5-1; CDR3: ASSPAGQGGLETQY
V: TRBV4-3; CDR3: ASSQEGRDNSPLH
V: TRBV29-1; CDR3: SVQNSEGETQY
V: TRBV7-9; CDR3: ASSRPVEVCT
V: TRBV6-4; CDR3: ASSEGSSGANVLT
V: TRBV27; CDR3: ASRQLADTYEQY
V: TRBV7-2; CDR3: ASSLGGSAEAF
V: TRBV6-5; CDR3: ASSRLAKSNEQF